Below are 10 T cell receptor beta chains sequenced from a single sample in a study of shared clonotypes between healthy human individuals (dated by TCRdb to between 2020 and 2021). Libraries were built with the immunoSEQ multiplex PCR assay. TCRdb provides this immuneACCESS table in a form limited to in-frame rearrangements. Some clones are lacking; in checked studies, under half of them reflect an unresolved V gene, and why the rest are absent is not known. Counted in this sample were fewer than 700,000 clones; about 95% of them appeared once. The ten top clones hold over 0.09% of the sample. For the CD8 naive samples, CD45RO-negative cells were positively selected for CCR7, yielding a CD45RA+CCR7+ population from which TemRA cells were excluded. Material: naive CD8+ T cells sorted from blood. The cell subset or site label, read with the paper, signifies: CD45RA+CCR7+. The source of these receptors is a woman aged 25 to 39 in good health.

The J gene is TRBJ2-3, the V gene TRBV28; D is undetermined. Per germline, CDR1 MDHEN and CDR2 SYDVKM. The V gene lost 7 bases and the J gene lost 1 base, with 18 bases spanning the gap. The CDR3 spans 16 residues. CDR3 residues: CASIRLAPDGTDTQYF. CDR3 bases: TGTGCCAGCATCCGACTGGCGCCAGACGGCACAGATACGCAGTATTTT.

V gene TRBV27 combines with J gene TRBJ2-5; 7 bases align to TRBD1. V shed 6 bases and J 2 bases; nucleotides not matched to a gene: 6. The length of the CDR3 is 14 residues. Germline CDR1 is MNHEY and CDR2 is SMNVEV (reference sequence). CDR3 nucleotides: TGTGCCAGCAGCCCTCTGGACAGGCAAGAGACCCAGTACTTC. Protein product: CASSPLDRQETQYF.

This clone was detected once. DNA for the CDR3: TGTGCTAGTGGTTTGTGCTTCGTTCCCCATGTCTACGAGCAGTACTTC. This sequence encodes CASGLCFVPHVYEQYF. The J gene is TRBJ2-7, the V gene TRBV12-5; no clear D gene. Trimming cost V 2 bases and J 3 bases, with 17 bases left between them. The germline CDR1 and CDR2 sequences are LGHNT and FRNRAP. CDR3 length equals 16 residues.

This chain joins TRBV28 and TRBJ2-1, with 15 bases fitting TRBD2. The CDR3 spans 15 residues. Germline values: CDR1 MDHEN, CDR2 SYDVKM. J lost 8 bases, V lost 6 bases, and 5 bases had no gene match. CDR3 nucleotides: TGTGCCAGCAGCCAGGGACTAGCGGGAGGCCATGAGCAGTTCTTC. Its protein product is CASSQGLAGGHEQFF.

The V and J genes are TRBV6-1 and TRBJ2-7; 9 bases are a match to TRBD1. Unmatched junction bases numbered 13, after V lost 10 bases and J lost 3 bases. The germline CDR1 and CDR2 sequences are MNHNS and SASEGT. This CDR3 region has 15 residues. Here the CDR3 DNA reads TGTGCCATCCCCGGGGGGACAGGGACTTTCTACGAGCAGTACTTC. This translates into CAIPGGTGTFYEQYF.

The chain joins TRBV28 to TRBJ1-3; 7 bases align to TRBD1. This CDR3 has 15 amino acids. Looked up from germline, CDR1 is MDHEN and CDR2 is SYDVKM. V dropped 4 bases and J dropped 1; count of bases not matched to a gene: 4. The CDR3 loop is CASSSGTESGNTIYF. CDR3 in DNA: TGTGCCAGCAGTTCCGGGACAGAGTCTGGAAACACCATATATTTT.

The V gene is TRBV19, the J gene TRBJ2-5; possibly TRBD2 for D (5 bases). The closer fit of TRBJ2-7 to the DNA end suggests the J call may be wrong. CDR1 is LNHDA, CDR2 SQIVND, per germline (reference sequence). The length of the CDR3 is 14 residues. CDR3 amino acids: CASSIDRGQDEQYF. The CDR3 DNA sequence: TGTGCCAGTAGTATAGATCGAGGGCAGGACGAGCAGTACTTC.

The chain has TRBV7-8 and TRBJ2-7, with 9 bases fitting TRBD1. The CDR3 extends over 17 amino acids. CDR1 SGHVS and CDR2 FQNEAQ come from the germline V gene. Germline trimming cut 5 bases from V and 2 bases from J; bases unmatched to any gene: 13. CDR3 in amino acids: CASSTPTTGGTPYEQYF. CDR3 sequence (DNA): TGTGCCAGCAGCACCCCCACCACAGGGGGCACACCCTACGAGCAGTACTTC.

V is TRBV7-2 and J is TRBJ1-2, with a possible D match to TRBD1 (5 bases). CDR3 size: 13 residues. V lost 2 bases and J 5 bases, leaving 9 bases between the germline ends. Per the germline V gene, CDR1 is SGHTA and CDR2 is FQGNSA. DNA for the CDR3: TGTGCCAGCAGCTTAAGAAGGGGTTATGGCTACACCTTC. Translated, it gives CASSLRRGYGYTF.

This rearrangement joins TRBV7-7 to TRBJ2-5; D is undetermined. The CDR3 length is 14 residues. From germline, CDR1 is SSHAT and CDR2 FNYEAQ (reference sequence). The germline V and J ends were trimmed by 3 bases and 0 bases, with 8 bases remaining between them. The CDR3 DNA reads TGTGCCAGCAGCTTTGACAAGTACCAAGAGACCCAGTACTTC. Translating it yields CASSFDKYQETQYF.